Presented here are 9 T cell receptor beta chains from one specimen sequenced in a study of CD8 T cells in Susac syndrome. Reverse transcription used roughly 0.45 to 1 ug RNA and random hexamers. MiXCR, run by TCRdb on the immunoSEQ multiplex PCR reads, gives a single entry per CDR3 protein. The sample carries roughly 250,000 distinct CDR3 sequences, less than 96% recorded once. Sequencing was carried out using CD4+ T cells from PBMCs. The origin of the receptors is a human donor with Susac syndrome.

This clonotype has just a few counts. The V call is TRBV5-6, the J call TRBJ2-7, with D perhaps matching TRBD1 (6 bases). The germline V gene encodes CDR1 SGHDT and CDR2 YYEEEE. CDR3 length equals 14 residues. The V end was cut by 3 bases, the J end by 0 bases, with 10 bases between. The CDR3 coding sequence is TGTGCCAGCAGCTCGACAGGCAGCTCCTACGAGCAGTACTTC. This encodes CASSSTGSSYEQYF.

The CDR3 sequence is CSASRSLDTQYF. Written as DNA, the CDR3 is TGCAGTGCTAGCCGGAGTCTTGATACGCAGTATTTT. This chain connects TRBV20-1 to TRBJ2-3; D is uncertain. Germline loops: CDR1 DFQATT, CDR2 SNEGSKA (reference sequence). Trimming stripped 3 bases from V and 6 bases from J, with 10 bases between. This CDR3 has 12 residues.

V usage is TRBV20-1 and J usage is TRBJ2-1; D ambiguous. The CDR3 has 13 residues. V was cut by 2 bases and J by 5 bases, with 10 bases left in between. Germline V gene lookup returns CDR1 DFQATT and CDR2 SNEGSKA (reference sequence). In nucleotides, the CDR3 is TGCAGTGCTAGACCCCAGTTAGACAATGAGCAGTTCTTC. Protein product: CSARPQLDNEQFF.

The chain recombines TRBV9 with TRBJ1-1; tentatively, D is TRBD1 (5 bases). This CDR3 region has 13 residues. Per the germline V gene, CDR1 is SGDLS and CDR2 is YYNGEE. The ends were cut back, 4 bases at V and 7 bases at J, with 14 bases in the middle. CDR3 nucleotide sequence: TGTGCCAGCAGCCGCCTTCCGGGGGGTGAAGCTTTCTTT. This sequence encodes CASSRLPGGEAFF.

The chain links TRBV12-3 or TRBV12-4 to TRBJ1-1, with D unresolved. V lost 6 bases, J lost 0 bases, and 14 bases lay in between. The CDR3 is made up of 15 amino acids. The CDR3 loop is CASSALFGMNTEAFF. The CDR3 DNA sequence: TGTGCCAGCAGCGCGTTGTTTGGAATGAACACTGAAGCTTTCTTT.

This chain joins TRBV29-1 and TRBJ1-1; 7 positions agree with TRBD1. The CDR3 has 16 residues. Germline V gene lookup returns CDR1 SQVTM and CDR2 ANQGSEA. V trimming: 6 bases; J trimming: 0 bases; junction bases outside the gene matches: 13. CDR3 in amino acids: CSVKKGAANMNTEAFF. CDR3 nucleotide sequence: TGCAGCGTCAAAAAGGGGGCAGCGAACATGAACACTGAAGCTTTCTTT.

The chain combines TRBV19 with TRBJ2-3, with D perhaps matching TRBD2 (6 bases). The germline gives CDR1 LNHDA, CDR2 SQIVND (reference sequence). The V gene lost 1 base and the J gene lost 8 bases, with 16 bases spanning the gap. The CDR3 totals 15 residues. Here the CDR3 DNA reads TGTGCCAGTAGTATAGGGGCCGGGAGAAGGGTTACGCAGTATTTT. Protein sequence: CASSIGAGRRVTQYF.

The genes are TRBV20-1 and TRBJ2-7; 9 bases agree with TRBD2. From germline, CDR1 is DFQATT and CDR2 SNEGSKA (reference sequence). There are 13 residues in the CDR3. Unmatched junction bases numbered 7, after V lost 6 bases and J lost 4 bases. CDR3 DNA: TGCAGTGCGGGGCCAGCGGGAGGATACGAGCAGTACTTC. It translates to CSAGPAGGYEQYF.

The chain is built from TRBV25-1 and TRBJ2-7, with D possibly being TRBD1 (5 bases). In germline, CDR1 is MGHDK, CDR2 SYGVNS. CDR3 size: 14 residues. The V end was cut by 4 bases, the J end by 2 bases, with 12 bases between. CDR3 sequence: CASSVAGPAYEQYF. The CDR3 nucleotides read TGTGCCAGCAGTGTGGCAGGGCCAGCCTACGAGCAGTACTTC.